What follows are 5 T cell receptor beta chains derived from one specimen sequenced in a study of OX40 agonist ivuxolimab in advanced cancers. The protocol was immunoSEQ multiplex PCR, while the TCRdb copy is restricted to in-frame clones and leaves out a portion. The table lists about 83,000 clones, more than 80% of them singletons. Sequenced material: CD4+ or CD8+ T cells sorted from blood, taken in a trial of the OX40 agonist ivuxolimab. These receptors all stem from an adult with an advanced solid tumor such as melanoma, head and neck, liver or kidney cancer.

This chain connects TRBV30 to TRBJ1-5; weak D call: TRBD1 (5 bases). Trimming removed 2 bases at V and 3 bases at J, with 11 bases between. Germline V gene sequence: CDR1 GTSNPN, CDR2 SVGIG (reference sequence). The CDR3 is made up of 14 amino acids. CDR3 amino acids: CAWSYGTVNQPQHF. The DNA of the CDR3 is TGTGCCTGGAGTTATGGGACGGTCAATCAGCCCCAGCATTTT.

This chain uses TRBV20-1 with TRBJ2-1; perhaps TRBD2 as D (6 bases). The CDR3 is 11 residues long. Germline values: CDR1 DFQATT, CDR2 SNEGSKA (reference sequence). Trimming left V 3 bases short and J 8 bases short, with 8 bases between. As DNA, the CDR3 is TGCAGTGCTAGTTGGGGGGATGAGCAGTTCTTC. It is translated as CSASWGDEQFF.

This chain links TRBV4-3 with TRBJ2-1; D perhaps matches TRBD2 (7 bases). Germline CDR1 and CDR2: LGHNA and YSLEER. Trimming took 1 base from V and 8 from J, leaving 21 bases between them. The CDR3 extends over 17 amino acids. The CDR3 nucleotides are TGCGCCAGCAGCCAAGCTTTAGTGGCGCCGGGGGGCTATGAGCAGTTCTTC. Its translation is CASSQALVAPGGYEQFF.

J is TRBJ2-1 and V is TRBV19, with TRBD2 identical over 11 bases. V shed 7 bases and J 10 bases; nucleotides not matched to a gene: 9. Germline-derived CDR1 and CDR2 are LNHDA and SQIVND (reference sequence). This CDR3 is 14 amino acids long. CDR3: CASTPLAGGGEQFF. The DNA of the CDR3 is TGTGCCAGTACCCCTCTAGCGGGAGGAGGAGAGCAGTTCTTC.

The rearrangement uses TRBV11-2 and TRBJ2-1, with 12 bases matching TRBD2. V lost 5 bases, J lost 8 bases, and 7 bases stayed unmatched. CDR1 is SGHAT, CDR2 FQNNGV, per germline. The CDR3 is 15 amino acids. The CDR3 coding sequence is TGTGCCAGCAGCGCCTCTAGCGGGGGGGCCTATGAGCAGTTCTTC. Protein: CASSASSGGAYEQFF.